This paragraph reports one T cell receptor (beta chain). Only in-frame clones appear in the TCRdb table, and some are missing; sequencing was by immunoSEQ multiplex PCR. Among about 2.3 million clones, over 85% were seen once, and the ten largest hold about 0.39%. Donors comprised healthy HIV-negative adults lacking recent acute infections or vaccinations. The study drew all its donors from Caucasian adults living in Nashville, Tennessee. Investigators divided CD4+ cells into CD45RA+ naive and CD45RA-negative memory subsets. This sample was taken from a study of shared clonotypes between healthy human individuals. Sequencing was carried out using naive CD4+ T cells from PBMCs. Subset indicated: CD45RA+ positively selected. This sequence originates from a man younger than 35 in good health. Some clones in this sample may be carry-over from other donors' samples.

The CDR3 sequence is CASSLAWTGQYEQYF. The CDR3 nucleotides read TGCGCCAGCAGCTTGGCTTGGACAGGGCAATACGAGCAGTACTTC. This chain joins TRBV5-1 and TRBJ2-7; TRBD1 aligns across 8 bases. After removal of 0 bases from V and 4 bases from J, the junction contained 6 bases not matched to a gene. This CDR3 is 15 amino acids long. Germline V CDR1 and CDR2: SGHRS, YFSETQ.